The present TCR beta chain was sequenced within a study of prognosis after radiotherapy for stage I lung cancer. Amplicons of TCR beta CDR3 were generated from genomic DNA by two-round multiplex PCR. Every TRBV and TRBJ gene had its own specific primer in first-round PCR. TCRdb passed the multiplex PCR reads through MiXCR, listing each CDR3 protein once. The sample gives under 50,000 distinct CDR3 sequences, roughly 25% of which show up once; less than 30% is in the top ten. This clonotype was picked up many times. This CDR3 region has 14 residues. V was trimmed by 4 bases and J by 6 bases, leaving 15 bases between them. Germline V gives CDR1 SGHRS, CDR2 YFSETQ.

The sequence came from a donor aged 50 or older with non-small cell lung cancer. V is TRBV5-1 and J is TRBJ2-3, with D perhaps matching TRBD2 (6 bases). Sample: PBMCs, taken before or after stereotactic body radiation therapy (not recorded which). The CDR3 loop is CASSPGVLSDTQYF. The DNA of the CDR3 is TGCGCCAGCAGCCCGGGGGTTCTTTCCGATACGCAGTATTTT.